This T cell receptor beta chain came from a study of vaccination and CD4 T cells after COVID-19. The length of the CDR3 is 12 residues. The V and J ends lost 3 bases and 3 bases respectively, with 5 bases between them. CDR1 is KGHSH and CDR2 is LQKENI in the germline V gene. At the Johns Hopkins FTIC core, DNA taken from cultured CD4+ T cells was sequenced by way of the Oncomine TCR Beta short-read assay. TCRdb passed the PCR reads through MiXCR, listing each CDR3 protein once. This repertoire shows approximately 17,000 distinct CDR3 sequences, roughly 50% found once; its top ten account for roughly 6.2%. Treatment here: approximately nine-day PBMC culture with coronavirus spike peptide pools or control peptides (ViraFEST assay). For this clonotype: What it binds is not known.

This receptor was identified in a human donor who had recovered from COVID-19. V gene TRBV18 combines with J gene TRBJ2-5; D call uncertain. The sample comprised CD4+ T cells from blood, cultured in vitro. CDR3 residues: CASSPREETQYF. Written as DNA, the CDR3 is TGTGCCAGCTCACCTCGGGAAGAGACCCAGTACTTC. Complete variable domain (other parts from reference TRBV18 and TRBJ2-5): NAGVMQNPRHLVRRRGQEARLRCSPMKGHSHVYWYRQLPEEGLKFMVYLQKENIIDESGMPKERFSAEFPKEGPSILRIQQVVRGDSAAYFCASSPREETQYFGPGTRLLVL.